The 3 T cell receptor beta chains in this list originate from one sample, sequenced in a study of a mutant IDH1 vaccine in newly diagnosed glioma. As to time point: week 35, safety follow-up. Doses consisted of 300 ug of mutant IDH1 20-mer peptide each, paired with topical imiquimod. These TCRs' antigens remain unknown. The method was immunoSEQ multiplex PCR; TCRdb's version includes in-frame clones alone and lacks a portion of them. The sample carries more than 35,000 clones, 80% to 85% recorded once. Here the sequenced sample was PBMCs, taken from a glioma patient whose treatment included an IDH1 peptide vaccine. The receptors derive from a woman between 35 and 50 years old with glioma. Some clones in this sample may be carry-over from other donors' samples.

V gene TRBV27 combines with J gene TRBJ1-1; 7 bases match TRBD1. Germline trimming cut 0 bases from V and 0 bases from J; bases unmatched to any gene: 4. Germline loops: CDR1 MNHEY, CDR2 SMNVEV (reference sequence). The CDR3 is 16 residues long. CDR3 protein: CASSLSARGLNTEAFF. DNA of the CDR3: TGTGCCAGCAGTTTATCGGCCAGGGGGTTGAACACTGAAGCTTTCTTT.

The sample holds a few counts of this clone. The V call is TRBV5-6, the J call TRBJ2-3; D perhaps matches TRBD1 (5 bases). Germline CDR1 reads SGHDT; CDR2 reads YYEEEE. The CDR3 totals 16 residues. Trimming took 0 bases from V and 0 from J, leaving 11 bases between them. The CDR3 protein is CASSLVRRASTDTQYF. CDR3 bases: TGTGCCAGCAGCTTGGTACGCAGGGCAAGCACAGATACGCAGTATTTT. The variable domain in full, completed from reference TRBV5-6 and TRBJ2-3, reads DAGVTQSPTHLIKTRGQQVTLRCSPKSGHDTVSWYQQALGQGPQFIFQYYEEEERQRGNFPDRFSGHQFPNYSSELNVNALLLGDSALYLCASSLVRRASTDTQYFGPGTRLTVL.

The gene calls are TRBV18 and TRBJ1-1; perhaps TRBD1 as D (6 bases). The germline gives CDR1 KGHSH, CDR2 LQKENI. This CDR3 comprises 16 residues. Trimming removed 3 bases at V and 4 bases at J, with 18 bases between. CDR3 nucleotides: TGTGCCAGCTCACCGAATGGCAGGGGTCGGGGCACTGAAGCTTTCTTT. It is translated as CASSPNGRGRGTEAFF. Drawing the rest from reference TRBV18 and TRBJ1-1, the complete variable domain is NAGVMQNPRHLVRRRGQEARLRCSPMKGHSHVYWYRQLPEEGLKFMVYLQKENIIDESGMPKERFSAEFPKEGPSILRIQQVVRGDSAAYFCASSPNGRGRGTEAFFGQGTRLTVV.